This TCR beta chain comes out of a study of CD8 T cells in ankylosing spondylitis. In TCRdb, the 5' RACE reads were re-called with MiXCR into one record per CDR3 protein. The profile shows 30,000 to 35,000 distinct CDR3 sequences, 30% of them singletons. V trimming: 0 bases; J trimming: 3 bases; junction bases outside the gene matches: 1. In germline, CDR1 is SGDLS, CDR2 YYNGEE. This CDR3 comprises 14 residues. This clonotype is medium-sized. Material for sequencing was synovial fluid, either unsorted or a sorted T cell fraction (not recorded which). The rearrangement links TRBV9 to TRBJ2-7, with 9 bases identical to TRBD1. The TCR sequence derives from a male donor with ankylosing spondylitis. CDR3 loop: CASSVEGQGYEQYF. Here the CDR3 DNA reads TGTGCCAGCAGCGTAGAGGGACAGGGCTACGAGCAGTACTTC. Looking up the rest from reference TRBV9 and TRBJ2-7 gives the full variable domain: DSGVTQTPKHLITATGQRVTLRCSPRSGDLSVYWYQQSLDQGLQFLIQYYNGEERAKGNILERFSAQQFPDLHSELNLSSLELGDSALYFCASSVEGQGYEQYFGPGTRLTVT.